Below, 12 T cell receptor beta chains from the same sample are listed, as sequenced in a study of blood T cell repertoires in COVID-19. TCRdb keeps only in-frame clones here, not all; method: immunoSEQ multiplex PCR. The repertoire holds under 150,000 clones, with around 84% as singletons. Sequencing input: peripheral blood. All receptors derive from a human donor in a cohort sampled during active COVID-19.

This clone showed up just once. This chain links TRBV4-2 with TRBJ2-3; D remains unclear. Trimming left V 0 bases short and J 2 bases short, with 6 bases between. Germline CDR1 and CDR2: LGHNA and YNFKEQ. The CDR3 covers 14 residues. The CDR3 DNA reads as TGTGCCAGCAGCCAAGATTCCCTCACAGATACGCAGTATTTT. This translates into CASSQDSLTDTQYF.

In DNA form, the CDR3 reads TGTGCCAGCAGCTTGGTCCGGACAGCCTTAAACTATGGCTACACCTTC. As protein: CASSLVRTALNYGYTF. V and J are TRBV5-5 and TRBJ1-2; possible D gene TRBD1, 6 bases. The CDR3 sequence is 16 residues long. V lost 0 bases and J lost 2, with 14 bases in between. Germline CDR1 and CDR2: SGHKS and YYEKEE (reference sequence).

The gene calls are TRBV6-1 and TRBJ1-2; tentative D call: TRBD1 (5 bases). CDR3 size: 14 residues. Germline V gene sequence: CDR1 MNHNS, CDR2 SASEGT. The germline V and J ends were trimmed by 0 bases and 8 bases, with 13 bases remaining between them. The CDR3 loop reads CASSEASFQGGYTF. CDR3 DNA: TGTGCCAGCAGTGAAGCTTCCTTCCAGGGCGGCTACACCTTC.

The rearrangement links TRBV6-1 to TRBJ1-2, with 8 bases aligning to TRBD1. The CDR3 has 15 amino acids. V trimming: 1 base; J trimming: 5 bases; junction bases outside the gene matches: 6. Germline V gene lookup returns CDR1 MNHNS and CDR2 SASEGT. The CDR3 DNA follows: TGTGCCAGCAGTGAAGAAAGGGACAGGCTTTATGGCTACACCTTC. Residues: CASSEERDRLYGYTF.

The chain carries TRBV5-1 and TRBJ2-6, with 9 positions matching TRBD1. The CDR3 extends over 20 amino acids. V dropped 6 bases and J dropped 0; count of bases not matched to a gene: 16. CDR1 SGHRS and CDR2 YFSETQ come from the germline V gene. The CDR3 sequence: CASTLGDWGTGISGANVLTF. In nucleotides, the CDR3 is TGCGCCAGCACCCTAGGAGATTGGGGGACAGGGATCTCTGGGGCCAACGTCCTGACTTTC.

The V and J genes are TRBV19 and TRBJ1-1; 10 bases map to TRBD1. V was pared by 8 bases and J by 1 base, with 7 bases of the junction left unmatched. Germline CDR1 and CDR2: LNHDA and SQIVND (reference sequence). The CDR3 contains 15 residues. DNA of the CDR3: TGTGCCAGTCGACAGGGGGCAATAGGGAACACTGAAGCTTTCTTT. Translation: CASRQGAIGNTEAFF. The variable domain in full, completed from reference TRBV19 and TRBJ1-1, reads DGGITQSPKYLFRKEGQNVTLSCEQNLNHDAMYWYRQDPGQGLRLIYYSQIVNDFQKGDIAEGYSVSREKKESFPLTVTSAQKNPTAFYLCASRQGAIGNTEAFFGQGTRLTVV.

This sequence joins TRBV15 and TRBJ1-4; 7 positions agree with TRBD1. The V gene end was trimmed by 5 bases and the J gene end by 8 bases; junction bases not matched to a gene: 14. Germline V gene data show CDR1 as LNHNV and CDR2 as YYDKDF (reference sequence). There are 16 residues in the CDR3. CDR3 sequence: CATSSPARAGGEKLFF. Here the CDR3 DNA reads TGTGCCACCAGCTCCCCAGCTCGGGCAGGGGGAGAAAAACTGTTTTTT.

The V call is TRBV9, the J call TRBJ2-3; 7 positions match TRBD2. This CDR3 is built from 15 residues. Trimming cost V 4 bases and J 0 bases; bases outside gene matches: 5. Germline values: CDR1 SGDLS, CDR2 YYNGEE. The CDR3 sequence: CASSLSGESTDTQYF. For the CDR3, the DNA is TGTGCCAGCAGCTTGAGCGGGGAGAGCACAGATACGCAGTATTTT. The complete variable domain, with remaining parts taken from reference TRBV9 and TRBJ2-3, reads DSGVTQTPKHLITATGQRVTLRCSPRSGDLSVYWYQQSLDQGLQFLIQYYNGEERAKGNILERFSAQQFPDLHSELNLSSLELGDSALYFCASSLSGESTDTQYFGPGTRLTVL.

The J gene is TRBJ1-3, the V gene TRBV28, with 8 nucleotides matching TRBD1. With V trimmed by 10 bases and J by 5 bases, 7 bases remained unmatched. The CDR3 is made up of 13 amino acids. CDR1 and CDR2 (germline): MDHEN, SYDVKM. The CDR3 protein is CATWTGRRNTIYF. CDR3 coding DNA: TGTGCCACTTGGACAGGGCGTCGAAACACCATATATTTT.

As to this clone: An end of the junction differs from the germline gene, which may be a read error. The V gene is TRBV7-7, the J gene TRBJ2-2, with TRBD2 matching 7 bases. This CDR3 contains 14 residues. Germline V gives CDR1 SSHAT, CDR2 FNYEAQ (reference sequence). CDR3 sequence: CASSAGTTAGELFF. CDR3 nucleotides: TGTGCTAGCAGCGCCGGGACTACTGCCGGGGAGCTGTTTTTT.

This clone was detected only once. The chain links TRBV28 to TRBJ2-5; the D gene is possibly TRBD1 (5 bases). The CDR3 totals 13 residues. The germline V and J ends were trimmed by 7 bases and 5 bases, with 14 bases remaining between them. Germline CDR1 is MDHEN and CDR2 is SYDVKM. The CDR3 region has the DNA TGTGCCAGCACCCCCAGGGCTGGGGAGACCCAGTACTTC. It yields the protein CASTPRAGETQYF.

The chain combines TRBV5-6 with TRBJ1-1; 7 nucleotides align to TRBD1. This CDR3 is built from 16 residues. Germline loops: CDR1 SGHDT, CDR2 YYEEEE. J was trimmed by 1 base and V by 1 base; bases with no gene match: 7. The CDR3 DNA sequence: TGTGCCAGCAGCTTGAGAGGACAGGTATGGAACACTGAAGCTTTCTTT. Residues: CASSLRGQVWNTEAFF.